The T cell receptor (beta chain) under discussion was sequenced for a study of T-cell reconstitution after alpha-beta-depleted transplantation in children. Regarding the study as a whole: Reports say that about two months after transplant, the alpha-beta T cells came out of several hundred graft clones that had expanded. T-cell counts and diversity at one year following transplant were attributed mainly to newly produced T cells.

There are many counts of this clonotype. Its antigen is not known. Preparing the TCRbeta library involved the use of unique molecular identifiers. One entry per CDR3 protein, called by TCRdb with MiXCR from the PCR reads. The sample has fewer than 550,000 distinct CDR3 sequences, roughly 10% seen once. This CDR3 comprises 13 residues. Germline assignment: CDR1 MDHEN and CDR2 SYDVKM. J gave up 5 bases and V 6 bases, and 6 bases lay outside the gene matches. The material sequenced was PBMCs, taken before TCRalphabeta/CD19-depleted stem cell transplant. This TCR was recovered from a child younger than 10 with inherited bone marrow failure, due to receive a stem cell transplant. This sequence joins TRBV28 and TRBJ2-7; TRBD1 matches 8 bases. CDR3 sequence reads: CASSHGQGDEQYF. The CDR3 nucleotides are TGTGCCAGCAGCCACGGACAGGGTGACGAGCAGTACTTC. Supplemented by reference TRBV28 and TRBJ2-7, the full variable domain reads DVKVTQSSRYLVKRTGEKVFLECVQDMDHENMFWYRQDPGLGLRLIYFSYDVKMKEKGDIPEGYSVSREKKERFSLILESASTNQTSMYLCASSHGQGDEQYFGPGTRLTVT.